These 16 T cell receptor beta chains originate from one sample sequenced in a study of shared clonotypes between healthy human individuals. Sequencing used immunoSEQ multiplex PCR; TCRdb keeps in-frame clones, though not all of them. The table includes a few million clones, just under 95% detected once. What was sequenced was naive CD4+ T cells from PBMCs. Subset specified: CD45RA+ positively selected. These receptors were obtained from a man aged 18-30 years in good health. Some clones in this sample may be carry-over from other donors' samples.

This clone has a single count. The chain is built from TRBV9 and TRBJ1-3; 8 bases are shared with TRBD1. Germline values: CDR1 SGDLS, CDR2 YYNGEE. Trimming took 2 bases from V and 4 from J; bases not matched to a gene: 8. The CDR3 loop spans 16 amino acids. CDR3 in amino acids: CASSVYTGGSGNTIYF. The CDR3 nucleotides are TGTGCCAGCAGCGTTTACACAGGGGGATCAGGAAACACCATATATTTT.

V and J are TRBV27 and TRBJ1-4; the D is unclear. V was pared by 5 bases and J by 11 bases, with 21 bases between. This CDR3 region has 15 residues. Per the germline V gene, CDR1 is MNHEY and CDR2 is SMNVEV (reference sequence). In DNA, the CDR3 is TGTGCCAGCAGTCCCTACCAAGTGGCGGGAGGCAAACTGTTTTTT. It specifies CASSPYQVAGGKLFF.

The chain combines TRBV7-2 with TRBJ2-1; 7 bases match TRBD2. V trimming: 5 bases; J trimming: 5 bases; junction bases outside the gene matches: 6. This CDR3 has 14 residues. From germline, CDR1 is SGHTA and CDR2 FQGNSA. The CDR3 nucleotides are TGTGCCAGCAGCCCTCAACTAGCGAACAATGAGCAGTTCTTC. It codes for CASSPQLANNEQFF.

The V and J genes are TRBV19 and TRBJ1-3; 7 bases match TRBD1. This CDR3 is built from 15 residues. Trimming removed 4 bases from V and 0 bases from J; junction bases left unmatched: 3. Germline V CDR1 and CDR2: LNHDA, SQIVND (reference sequence). This CDR3 is CASSTYRGSGNTIYF. The CDR3 DNA sequence: TGTGCCAGTAGTACATACAGGGGCTCTGGAAACACCATATATTTT. The full variable domain, completed using reference TRBV19 and TRBJ1-3, is DGGITQSPKYLFRKEGQNVTLSCEQNLNHDAMYWYRQDPGQGLRLIYYSQIVNDFQKGDIAEGYSVSREKKESFPLTVTSAQKNPTAFYLCASSTYRGSGNTIYFGEGSWLTVV.

V usage is TRBV5-1 and J usage is TRBJ2-2, with 8 bases identical to TRBD2. The junction had 1 base not matched to a gene; V was cut back by 0 bases and J by 3 bases. Germline assignment: CDR1 SGHRS and CDR2 YFSETQ. This CDR3 region has 15 residues. CDR3 bases: TGCGCCAGCAGCTTGGTGGGACTAGACACCGGGGAGCTGTTTTTT. Protein product: CASSLVGLDTGELFF.

This rearrangement joins TRBV30 to TRBJ2-1, with D unclear. This CDR3 is built from 12 residues. V shed 2 bases and J shed 4 bases, with 6 bases lying between them. The germline CDR1 and CDR2 sequences are GTSNPN and SVGIG (reference sequence). CDR3 coding DNA: TGTGCCTGGAGTCTCTGGTACAATGAGCAGTTCTTC. Its protein is CAWSLWYNEQFF.

The chain carries TRBV11-2 and TRBJ2-3, with 13 bases that match TRBD2. V was pared by 5 bases and J by 1 base, with 9 bases of the junction left unmatched. Germline CDR1 and CDR2: SGHAT and FQNNGV. The CDR3 is made up of 18 amino acids. The CDR3 region has the DNA TGTGCCAGCAGCCCGCGGACTAGCGGGAGTATTGGCACAGATACGCAGTATTTT. Its protein is CASSPRTSGSIGTDTQYF.

A remark on this clone: Different DNA sequences within this sample yield the same CDR3. CDR3 DNA sequence: TGTGCCAGCAGCTTGGGAAGCACAGATACGCAGTATTTT. Its protein is CASSLGSTDTQYF. V and J are TRBV5-4 and TRBJ2-3; no reliable D call. Trimming took off 0 bases at V and 0 bases at J, with 2 bases between the two ends. The CDR3 extends over 13 amino acids. CDR1 is SGHNT, CDR2 YYREEE, per germline (reference sequence).

This clone was observed a few times. CDR3: CASSRGTGGNTIYF. The CDR3 DNA sequence: TGTGCCAGCAGCCGCGGGACAGGCGGAAACACCATATATTTT. The chain carries TRBV7-2 and TRBJ1-3, with 8 bases identical to TRBD1. The V segment lost 5 bases and the J segment 4 bases; nucleotides outside the gene matches: 4. Germline CDR1 and CDR2: SGHTA and FQGNSA. The CDR3 has 14 amino acids.

The rearrangement uses TRBV19 and TRBJ2-3; 7 bases map to TRBD1. The germline V gene has CDR1 LNHDA and CDR2 SQIVND (reference sequence). With V trimmed by 3 bases and J by 2 bases, 5 bases remained unmatched. The CDR3 has 15 residues. As DNA, the CDR3 is TGTGCCAGTAGTATGGACAGGACGGACACAGATACGCAGTATTTT. It is translated as CASSMDRTDTDTQYF.

As for this clone: Other DNA variants within this sample encode the same CDR3. J is TRBJ1-1 and V is TRBV29-1, with TRBD1 matching 7 bases. The length of the CDR3 is 12 residues. Germline CDR1 is SQVTM and CDR2 is ANQGSEA. V trimming: 4 bases; J trimming: 1 base; junction bases outside the gene matches: 0. This chain's CDR3 is CSVGDRNTEAFF. The CDR3 nucleotides read TGCAGCGTTGGGGACAGGAACACTGAAGCTTTCTTT. Using reference TRBV29-1 and TRBJ1-1 for the parts outside the CDR3, the full variable domain is SAVISQKPSRDICQRGTSLTIQCQVDSQVTMMFWYRQQPGQSLTLIATANQGSEATYESGFVIDKFPISRPNLTFSTLTVSNMSPEDSSIYLCSVGDRNTEAFFGQGTRLTVV.

This chain links TRBV7-3 with TRBJ1-4, with a possible D match to TRBD1 (6 bases). This CDR3 is built from 17 residues. V lost 5 bases and J 0 bases, leaving 16 bases between the germline ends. CDR1 and CDR2 (germline): SGHTA, FQGTGA. CDR3 sequence: CASSLNAGAATNEKLFF. CDR3 bases: TGTGCCAGCAGCCTAAACGCAGGGGCGGCAACTAATGAAAAACTGTTTTTT. Together with reference TRBV7-3 and TRBJ1-4, the CDR3 gives the full variable domain: GAGVSQTPSNKVTEKGKYVELRCDPISGHTALYWYRQSLGQGPEFLIYFQGTGAADDSGLPNDRFFAVRPEGSVSTLKIQRTERGDSAVYLCASSLNAGAATNEKLFFGSGTQLSVL.

This clone came up once. This chain links TRBV9 with TRBJ1-1, with TRBD1 matching over 8 bases. V gave up 3 bases and J gave up 0 bases; unmatched junction bases: 4. The CDR3 sequence is 15 residues long. Germline V gene lookup returns CDR1 SGDLS and CDR2 YYNGEE. The CDR3 spells CASSAQGAVNTEAFF. As DNA, the CDR3 is TGTGCCAGCAGCGCCCAGGGGGCGGTGAACACTGAAGCTTTCTTT.

The chain has TRBV9 and TRBJ1-6, with TRBD1 as a possible D gene (5 bases). Germline CDR1 and CDR2: SGDLS and YYNGEE. This CDR3 is built from 17 residues. V lost 0 bases and J 2 bases, leaving 12 bases between the germline ends. CDR3 in DNA: TGTGCCAGCAGCGTAGTCGTGGGGGTCGCCTATAATTCACCCCTCCACTTT. It yields the protein CASSVVVGVAYNSPLHF.

V and J are TRBV5-1 and TRBJ1-4, with TRBD1 matching 10 bases. Germline V gene data show CDR1 as SGHRS and CDR2 as YFSETQ. Losses at the gene ends were 4 bases for V and 8 bases for J; bases not matched to a gene: 5. The CDR3 has 14 residues. CDR3 DNA: TGCGCCAGCAGCATAGGACAGGGGGGCGAAAAACTGTTTTTT. Encoded protein: CASSIGQGGEKLFF.

The chain carries TRBV7-2 and TRBJ2-7; tentative D call: TRBD1 (6 bases). The CDR3 runs 12 residues. In germline, CDR1 is SGHTA, CDR2 FQGNSA. The V end was cut by 3 bases, the J end by 5 bases, with 8 bases between. In DNA, the CDR3 is TGTGCCAGCAGCTTTCGACAGGACGAGCAGTACTTC. It specifies CASSFRQDEQYF.